This T cell receptor beta chain emerged from a study of control samples from healthy donors and cancer patients. J gave up 3 bases and V 6 bases, and 5 bases lay outside the gene matches. Germline loops: CDR1 MNHEY, CDR2 SVGAGI. The CDR3 is made up of 14 amino acids. Some clones are missing from TCRdb's copy, which holds only in-frame ones; the method was immunoSEQ multiplex PCR. The profile covers roughly 450,000 clones, with 80% to 95% appearing a single time and more than 6% taken by the ten largest. This chain joins TRBV6-5 and TRBJ2-7, with TRBD1 matching 10 bases. The sample comprised PBMCs. The TCR was taken from a man between 35 and 55 years old with head and neck cancer. For the CDR3, the DNA is TGTGCCAGCAGCAGGGGGACAGGGGACTACGAGCAGTACTTC. Amino acid sequence: CASSRGTGDYEQYF.